This TCR beta chain originates from a study of identical twins. TCRdb ran MiXCR on the 5' RACE reads and lists one entry per CDR3 protein. This table has 300,000 to 400,000 distinct CDR3 sequences, approximately 13% appearing once. The CDR3 spans 19 residues. The V and J ends lost 4 bases and 0 bases, in that order; junction bases with no gene match: 16. From germline, CDR1 is SGHDT and CDR2 YYEEEE. At least ten counts were recorded for this clonotype. The data also belong to a second study, concerning yellow fever vaccine responses in identical twins.

The sequencing sample was made of CD8+ T cells sorted from blood. The chain carries TRBV5-6 and TRBJ2-5; 9 bases match TRBD2. This sequence originates from a woman aged 18 to 35 in good health. DNA for the CDR3: TGTGCCAGCAGCAGCTTGGGGGTAGCGGGAGCAGGTAACCAAGAGACCCAGTACTTC. Translation: CASSSLGVAGAGNQETQYF. Supplemented by reference TRBV5-6 and TRBJ2-5, the full variable domain reads DAGVTQSPTHLIKTRGQQVTLRCSPKSGHDTVSWYQQALGQGPQFIFQYYEEEERQRGNFPDRFSGHQFPNYSSELNVNALLLGDSALYLCASSSLGVAGAGNQETQYFGPGTRLLVL.